The rows below give T cell receptor beta chains drawn from one sample of a study of cytotoxic CD8 clonotypes in ibrutinib-treated CLL. Here immunoSEQ multiplex PCR was the method, and the copy in TCRdb shows in-frame clones only, minus some. This table holds over 120,000 clones, approximately 81% found once. This specimen consisted of PBMCs, obtained after 12 months of ibrutinib treatment. These receptors were obtained from a human donor with chronic lymphocytic leukemia. Both conserved end residues are part of each CDR3. Clone size is stated in some rows and not others, as once, few, many or a class when expanded.

clone_size: .; j_call: TRBJ2-1; v_call: TRBV5-4; cdr3_aa: CASSLVARYNEQFF
clone_size: few; j_call: TRBJ2-1; v_call: TRBV18; cdr3_aa: CASSPGQGLVSYNEQFF
clone_size: .; j_call: TRBJ2-7; v_call: TRBV7-9; cdr3_aa: CASSRLAGPIYEQYF
clone_size: .; j_call: TRBJ1-5; v_call: TRBV6-5; cdr3_aa: CASSQGVGQPQHF
clone_size: .; j_call: TRBJ1-3; v_call: TRBV4-2; cdr3_aa: CASSQFFGEGNTIYF
clone_size: .; j_call: TRBJ2-7; v_call: TRBV15; cdr3_aa: CATSSLGSDAEQYF
clone_size: few; j_call: TRBJ1-5; v_call: TRBV7-9; cdr3_aa: CASSKDRVDQPQHF
clone_size: .; j_call: TRBJ2-5; v_call: TRBV27; cdr3_aa: CASSPGTGPETQYF
clone_size: .; j_call: TRBJ1-2; v_call: TRBV7-8; cdr3_aa: CASTLDRGNGYTF
clone_size: few; j_call: TRBJ2-7; v_call: TRBV5-1; cdr3_aa: CASSPVGYEQYF
clone_size: once; j_call: TRBJ2-7; v_call: TRBV10-2; cdr3_aa: CATGQGLKYF
clone_size: .; j_call: TRBJ2-2; v_call: TRBV2; cdr3_aa: CASSDRAGAGELFF
clone_size: few; j_call: TRBJ1-3; v_call: TRBV18; cdr3_aa: CASSPPGTGNTIYF
clone_size: .; j_call: TRBJ2-7; v_call: TRBV18; cdr3_aa: CASSLTGQGTYEQYF
clone_size: .; j_call: TRBJ1-1; v_call: TRBV14; cdr3_aa: CASSQDPGTNTEAFF
clone_size: .; j_call: TRBJ2-7; v_call: TRBV27; cdr3_aa: CASSPSGSKDPYF
clone_size: .; j_call: TRBJ2-7; v_call: TRBV29-1; cdr3_aa: CSARDTSSYEQYF
clone_size: .; j_call: TRBJ2-3; v_call: TRBV28; cdr3_aa: CASSLAGGPVDTQYF
clone_size: once; j_call: TRBJ2-1; v_call: TRBV5-1; cdr3_aa: CASSLDLGLATYNEQFF
clone_size: .; j_call: TRBJ1-2; v_call: TRBV4-3; cdr3_aa: CASSQESRTGGVYGYTF
clone_size: .; j_call: TRBJ2-2; v_call: TRBV7-8; cdr3_aa: CASSLTGGLTGELFF
clone_size: few; j_call: TRBJ1-2; v_call: TRBV7-9; cdr3_aa: CASSLLAQGGGYTF
clone_size: .; j_call: TRBJ2-7; v_call: TRBV19; cdr3_aa: CASSRFIGSVYEQYF
clone_size: .; j_call: TRBJ2-3; v_call: TRBV25-1; cdr3_aa: CASSGRDTQYF
clone_size: once; j_call: TRBJ2-1; v_call: TRBV1; cdr3_aa: CTSSQALTSGGGKKEGYNEQFF
clone_size: .; j_call: TRBJ2-7; v_call: TRBV28; cdr3_aa: CASSWPGQGTSITSYEQYF
clone_size: .; j_call: TRBJ1-2; v_call: TRBV5-4; cdr3_aa: CASSYMTGSQTGYTF
clone_size: .; j_call: TRBJ2-1; v_call: TRBV5-6; cdr3_aa: CASSLRDRGLNEQFF
clone_size: .; j_call: TRBJ2-7; v_call: TRBV10-3; cdr3_aa: CAIRKNRGLAGVEQYF
clone_size: .; j_call: TRBJ1-1; v_call: TRBV30; cdr3_aa: CAVTGAANTEAFF
clone_size: .; j_call: TRBJ2-1; v_call: TRBV30; cdr3_aa: CAWSVTGGGLFNEQFF
clone_size: .; j_call: TRBJ2-1; v_call: TRBV2; cdr3_aa: CASSEGLARSNEQFF
clone_size: .; j_call: TRBJ2-1; v_call: TRBV4-3; cdr3_aa: CASSQDWTGSSYNEQFF
clone_size: .; j_call: TRBJ1-1; v_call: TRBV28; cdr3_aa: CASSLWATEAFF
clone_size: .; j_call: TRBJ2-7; v_call: TRBV19; cdr3_aa: CASSRDRYEQYF
clone_size: .; j_call: TRBJ1-1; v_call: TRBV30; cdr3_aa: CASSRDGYEAFF
clone_size: .; j_call: TRBJ1-2; v_call: TRBV30; cdr3_aa: CAWSIGSYGYTF
clone_size: .; j_call: TRBJ2-7; v_call: TRBV18; cdr3_aa: CASSPPNLYEQYF
clone_size: once; j_call: TRBJ1-5; v_call: TRBV6-6; cdr3_aa: CASSYSLRNNQPQHF
clone_size: .; j_call: TRBJ2-6; v_call: TRBV7-8; cdr3_aa: CASSLGVGANVLTF
clone_size: .; j_call: TRBJ2-7; v_call: TRBV2; cdr3_aa: CASTTYEQYF
clone_size: .; j_call: TRBJ2-4; v_call: TRBV5-6; cdr3_aa: CASSLLAPVAKNIQYF
clone_size: .; j_call: TRBJ1-5; v_call: TRBV6-5; cdr3_aa: CASSDRVDQPQHF
clone_size: .; j_call: TRBJ1-3; v_call: TRBV6-5; cdr3_aa: CASFSSGNTIYF
clone_size: few; j_call: TRBJ2-2; v_call: TRBV6-1; cdr3_aa: CASSQGLLTGELFF
clone_size: few; j_call: TRBJ2-3; v_call: TRBV5-4; cdr3_aa: CASSLGTSGRGTDTQYF